A selection of T cell receptor beta chains follows, all from one sample in a study of molecular identifiers for immune sequencing clone quantification. TCRdb redid the calling of the PCR reads with MiXCR, one entry per CDR3 protein. There are 63,000 or so distinct CDR3 sequences in the sample; roughly 17% occur only once, and over 1.2% lies in the top ten. Material for sequencing was naive CD8+ T cells from blood, with Jurkat cell RNA spiked in. The origin of the receptors is a human donor in good health. Some libraries in this study had Jurkat cell RNA spiked in. Each CDR3 is given with its conserved first and last residue. A D gene is named only where the DNA matches it firmly. Some rows mark clone size as missing; the rest say once, few, many or name a class of expanded clone.

clone_size: .; cdr3_length: 16; d_call: .; j_call: TRBJ1-1; v_call: TRBV7-2; cdr3_nt: TGTGCCAGCAGCCCCCACAGGATACAACTGAACACTGAAGTTTTCTTT; cdr3_aa: CASSPHRIQLNTEVFF
clone_size: many; cdr3_length: 12; d_call: .; j_call: TRBJ2-7; v_call: TRBV6-6; cdr3_nt: TGTGCCAGTGCTCAGGGGACCTACGAGCAGTACTTC; cdr3_aa: CASAQGTYEQYF
clone_size: .; cdr3_length: 14; d_call: TRBD2; j_call: TRBJ2-7; v_call: TRBV29-1; cdr3_nt: TGCAGCGGGTCGCTTGATAGCGGGAGCTACGAGCAGCACTTC; cdr3_aa: CSGSLDSGSYEQHF
clone_size: many; cdr3_length: 14; d_call: .; j_call: TRBJ2-7; v_call: TRBV7-3; cdr3_nt: TGTGCCAGCAGCTTAGATAGCGGAAGCAACGAGCAGTACTTC; cdr3_aa: CASSLDSGSNEQYF
clone_size: .; cdr3_length: 13; d_call: TRBD2; j_call: TRBJ2-7; v_call: TRBV20-1; cdr3_nt: TGCAGTGCTGCCGGGACTAGCATCCACGAACAGTACTTC; cdr3_aa: CSAAGTSIHEQYF
clone_size: many; cdr3_length: 14; d_call: TRBD1; j_call: TRBJ1-2; v_call: TRBV30; cdr3_nt: TGTGCCTGGGGTCCTGGGACAGCCCTCTATGGCTACACCTTC; cdr3_aa: CAWGPGTALYGYTF
clone_size: many; cdr3_length: 14; d_call: TRBD2; j_call: TRBJ2-3; v_call: TRBV13; cdr3_nt: TGTGCCAGCAGCCAGGGACTAGCGGGAGATACGCAGTATTTT; cdr3_aa: CASSQGLAGDTQYF
clone_size: many; cdr3_length: 13; d_call: .; j_call: TRBJ1-1; v_call: TRBV4-1; cdr3_nt: TGCGCCAGCAGCCAAGGGGTAGGGTTTGAAGCTTTCTTT; cdr3_aa: CASSQGVGFEAFF
clone_size: many; cdr3_length: 19; d_call: TRBD2; j_call: TRBJ2-3; v_call: TRBV10-3; cdr3_nt: TGTGCCATCAGAGGGAATAGCGGGAGAGGCCCCTCTAGCACAGATACGCAGTATTTT; cdr3_aa: CAIRGNSGRGPSSTDTQYF
clone_size: many; cdr3_length: 16; d_call: TRBD2; j_call: TRBJ2-4; v_call: TRBV3-1; cdr3_nt: TGTGCCAGCAGCCTACGACTAGCGGGGTCCAAAAACATTCAGTACTTC; cdr3_aa: CASSLRLAGSKNIQYF
clone_size: .; cdr3_length: 12; d_call: .; j_call: TRBJ2-1; v_call: TRBV2; cdr3_nt: TGTGCCAGCAACCGGGACGCGGCGCTGCAGTTCTTC; cdr3_aa: CASNRDAALQFF
clone_size: .; cdr3_length: 12; d_call: .; j_call: TRBJ2-3; v_call: TRBV9; cdr3_nt: TGTGCCAGCAGCTCACGCACAGATACGCAGTATTTT; cdr3_aa: CASSSRTDTQYF
clone_size: many; cdr3_length: 15; d_call: .; j_call: TRBJ1-1; v_call: TRBV3-1; cdr3_nt: TGTGCCAGCAGCCAGGAGGTCACGGGGAACACTGAAGCTTTCTTT; cdr3_aa: CASSQEVTGNTEAFF
clone_size: many; cdr3_length: 17; d_call: TRBD2; j_call: TRBJ2-3; v_call: TRBV2; cdr3_nt: TGTGCCAGCAGTGAAGTGGGAGCGGGAGTCGGCACAGATACGCAGTATTTT; cdr3_aa: CASSEVGAGVGTDTQYF
clone_size: few; cdr3_length: 14; d_call: TRBD1; j_call: TRBJ2-7; v_call: TRBV7-2; cdr3_nt: TGTGCCAGCAGCCCCGTCGGGACAGGGAGCGAGCAGTACTTC; cdr3_aa: CASSPVGTGSEQYF
clone_size: many; cdr3_length: 17; d_call: .; j_call: TRBJ2-1; v_call: TRBV7-8; cdr3_nt: TGTGCCAGCAGCTTAGCCCTAGGGGGACTACCTAACAATGAGCAGTTCTTC; cdr3_aa: CASSLALGGLPNNEQFF
clone_size: .; cdr3_length: 12; d_call: TRBD1; j_call: TRBJ2-2; v_call: TRBV2; cdr3_nt: TGTGCCAGCGAGGGACAGACCGGGGAGCTGTTTTTT; cdr3_aa: CASEGQTGELFF
clone_size: few; cdr3_length: 13; d_call: TRBD1; j_call: TRBJ1-2; v_call: TRBV29-1; cdr3_nt: TGCAGCGATCGGGACAGCCTTAACTATGGCTACACCTTC; cdr3_aa: CSDRDSLNYGYTF
clone_size: .; cdr3_length: 16; d_call: .; j_call: TRBJ2-1; v_call: TRBV6-1; cdr3_nt: TGTGCCAGCAGTGAAGGCGACAGGATGATCTACAATGAGCAGTTCTTC; cdr3_aa: CASSEGDRMIYNEQFF
clone_size: many; cdr3_length: 15; d_call: .; j_call: TRBJ2-7; v_call: TRBV7-2; cdr3_nt: TGTGCCAGCAGCTCCTTCGGCGGGAAAGCCTACGAGCAGTACTTC; cdr3_aa: CASSSFGGKAYEQYF
clone_size: many; cdr3_length: 15; d_call: .; j_call: TRBJ2-3; v_call: TRBV7-9; cdr3_nt: TGTGCCAGCAGCCCCGGTTTATTCATGGCAGATACGCAGTATTTT; cdr3_aa: CASSPGLFMADTQYF
clone_size: many; cdr3_length: 15; d_call: TRBD2; j_call: TRBJ2-3; v_call: TRBV6-4; cdr3_nt: TGTGCCAGCAGTTATGCGGGAGCCCCGGGAGATACGCAGTATTTT; cdr3_aa: CASSYAGAPGDTQYF
clone_size: .; cdr3_length: 18; d_call: .; j_call: TRBJ1-2; v_call: TRBV9; cdr3_nt: TGTGCCAGCAGCGTAGTCCCCAAGTCAAAGTCGGGTCTGTATGGCTACACCTTC; cdr3_aa: CASSVVPKSKSGLYGYTF
clone_size: many; cdr3_length: 15; d_call: TRBD2; j_call: TRBJ2-2; v_call: TRBV29-1; cdr3_nt: TGCAGCGTTGAGGCTAGCGGGAGTGTGACCGGGGAGCTGTTTTTT; cdr3_aa: CSVEASGSVTGELFF
clone_size: .; cdr3_length: 18; d_call: .; j_call: TRBJ2-6; v_call: TRBV14; cdr3_nt: TGTGCCAGCAGCCAAGATATCAACAGCTTCTCTGGGGCCAACGTCCTGACTTTC; cdr3_aa: CASSQDINSFSGANVLTF
clone_size: .; cdr3_length: 17; d_call: TRBD2; j_call: TRBJ2-1; v_call: TRBV6-2/TRBV6-3; cdr3_nt: TGTGCCAGCAGTCCCCCTCTACTAGCGGGACACCTTAGGTGGCAGTTCTTC; cdr3_aa: CASSPPLLAGHLRWQFF
clone_size: many; cdr3_length: 16; d_call: .; j_call: TRBJ1-1; v_call: TRBV6-5; cdr3_nt: TGTGCCAGCAGTTACTTCTCAGGAGACCCGAGGCCAGAAGCTTTCTTT; cdr3_aa: CASSYFSGDPRPEAFF
clone_size: many; cdr3_length: 15; d_call: TRBD2; j_call: TRBJ2-1; v_call: TRBV12-3/TRBV12-4; cdr3_nt: TGTGCCAGCAGTTCACGGACTAGCGGGGACAATGAGCAGTTCTTC; cdr3_aa: CASSSRTSGDNEQFF
clone_size: .; cdr3_length: 15; d_call: .; j_call: TRBJ2-7; v_call: TRBV12-1; cdr3_nt: TGTGCCAGCAGCTTCCAAAGGGGGACTTTTTGCGAGCAGTACTTC; cdr3_aa: CASSFQRGTFCEQYF
clone_size: many; cdr3_length: 15; d_call: TRBD2; j_call: TRBJ2-3; v_call: TRBV10-3; cdr3_nt: TGTGCCATCAGTGAGCCGGGACTAGCGGGAGATACGCAGTATTTT; cdr3_aa: CAISEPGLAGDTQYF
clone_size: .; cdr3_length: 14; d_call: TRBD1; j_call: TRBJ1-6; v_call: TRBV5-5; cdr3_nt: TGTGCCAGCAGCCAGGGGGCTGATAATTCACCCCCCCACTTT; cdr3_aa: CASSQGADNSPPHF
clone_size: .; cdr3_length: 16; d_call: .; j_call: TRBJ2-5; v_call: TRBV7-9; cdr3_nt: TGTGCCAGCAGCTTACCGGCCGGGAGTGGCTCTGAGACCCAGTACTTC; cdr3_aa: CASSLPAGSGSETQYF
clone_size: .; cdr3_length: 16; d_call: .; j_call: TRBJ2-2; v_call: TRBV3-1; cdr3_nt: TGTGCCAGCAGCCAAGTACGGCGGGGCTGCACCGGGGAGCTGTTTTTT; cdr3_aa: CASSQVRRGCTGELFF
clone_size: few; cdr3_length: 14; d_call: .; j_call: TRBJ2-7; v_call: TRBV11-1; cdr3_nt: TGTGCCAGCAGCTTCGCCGGGACAAACTACGAGCAGTACTTC; cdr3_aa: CASSFAGTNYEQYF
clone_size: many; cdr3_length: 16; d_call: TRBD2; j_call: TRBJ2-3; v_call: TRBV19; cdr3_nt: TGTGCCAGTAGTACCGCACTAGCGGGGTACACAGATACGCAGTATTTT; cdr3_aa: CASSTALAGYTDTQYF
clone_size: few; cdr3_length: 15; d_call: TRBD2; j_call: TRBJ2-1; v_call: TRBV30; cdr3_nt: TGTGCCAGGAGTGACCTACTAGCGACTAATGGTGGGCAGTTCTTC; cdr3_aa: CARSDLLATNGGQFF
clone_size: .; cdr3_length: 15; d_call: .; j_call: TRBJ2-7; v_call: TRBV4-1; cdr3_nt: TGCGCCAGCAGTCTTCGAACGGGGAGCTCCTACGAGCAGTACTTC; cdr3_aa: CASSLRTGSSYEQYF
clone_size: many; cdr3_length: 17; d_call: .; j_call: TRBJ2-1; v_call: TRBV11-2; cdr3_nt: TGTGCCAGCAGCTTGGCAATTCCGGGACACCTCTACAATGAGCAGTTCTTC; cdr3_aa: CASSLAIPGHLYNEQFF
clone_size: many; cdr3_length: 15; d_call: .; j_call: TRBJ1-4; v_call: TRBV19; cdr3_nt: TGTGCCAGTAGTAACGGACAGTGGCTTAATGAAAAACTGTTTTTT; cdr3_aa: CASSNGQWLNEKLFF
clone_size: .; cdr3_length: 15; d_call: .; j_call: TRBJ2-7; v_call: TRBV9; cdr3_nt: TGTGCCAGCAGCCCTAGGGGGACCGCAGGCTACGAGCAGTACTTC; cdr3_aa: CASSPRGTAGYEQYF
clone_size: many; cdr3_length: 17; d_call: TRBD1; j_call: TRBJ1-1; v_call: TRBV20-1; cdr3_nt: TGCAGTGCTAGAGATCGCGGACAGGGGTACTCGTACCTTGAAGCTTTCTTT; cdr3_aa: CSARDRGQGYSYLEAFF
clone_size: many; cdr3_length: 14; d_call: .; j_call: TRBJ2-1; v_call: TRBV29-1; cdr3_nt: TGCAGCGTTGTTGAGGGGGACTCCTACAATGAGCAGTTCTTC; cdr3_aa: CSVVEGDSYNEQFF
clone_size: few; cdr3_length: 16; d_call: TRBD2; j_call: TRBJ2-5; v_call: TRBV20-1; cdr3_nt: TGCAGTGCTAGAGATTTGGGACTAGCGGGAAGGGAGACCCAGTACTTC; cdr3_aa: CSARDLGLAGRETQYF
clone_size: .; cdr3_length: 13; d_call: .; j_call: TRBJ1-5; v_call: TRBV2; cdr3_nt: TGTGCCAGCAGTGCGCGGGGCGATCAGCCCCAGCATTTT; cdr3_aa: CASSARGDQPQHF
clone_size: many; cdr3_length: 13; d_call: .; j_call: TRBJ2-5; v_call: TRBV7-9; cdr3_nt: TGTGCCAGCAGCTTAACAGTATTAGAGACCCAGTACTTC; cdr3_aa: CASSLTVLETQYF
clone_size: many; cdr3_length: 16; d_call: .; j_call: TRBJ1-6; v_call: TRBV2; cdr3_nt: TGTGCCAGCAGCGACGTCCTCGACCTCTATAATTCACCCCTCCACTTT; cdr3_aa: CASSDVLDLYNSPLHF
clone_size: many; cdr3_length: 13; d_call: .; j_call: TRBJ2-2; v_call: TRBV4-2; cdr3_nt: TGTGCCAGCAGCCAAGATGCCACCGGGGAGCTGTTTTTT; cdr3_aa: CASSQDATGELFF
clone_size: many; cdr3_length: 13; d_call: .; j_call: TRBJ2-1; v_call: TRBV5-6; cdr3_nt: TGTGCCAGCAGCTTGGCGGGATCGGGGGAGCAGTTCTTC; cdr3_aa: CASSLAGSGEQFF
clone_size: many; cdr3_length: 16; d_call: .; j_call: TRBJ2-1; v_call: TRBV6-2/TRBV6-3; cdr3_nt: TGTGCCAGCAGTTACTCGGCGCTAGCTCCCTTGGATGAGCAGTTCTTC; cdr3_aa: CASSYSALAPLDEQFF
clone_size: many; cdr3_length: 14; d_call: .; j_call: TRBJ2-7; v_call: TRBV20-1; cdr3_nt: TGCAGTGCTAGGTCCTACGGACGGGACTACGAGCAGTACTTC; cdr3_aa: CSARSYGRDYEQYF
clone_size: many; cdr3_length: 14; d_call: .; j_call: TRBJ2-1; v_call: TRBV4-2; cdr3_nt: TGTGCCAGCAGCCAAGATGTGACCCCCGATGAGCAGTTCTTC; cdr3_aa: CASSQDVTPDEQFF
clone_size: many; cdr3_length: 14; d_call: .; j_call: TRBJ2-7; v_call: TRBV9; cdr3_nt: TGTGCCAGCAGCCTCGACAAGTCCCGCTACGAGCAGTACTTC; cdr3_aa: CASSLDKSRYEQYF
clone_size: many; cdr3_length: 13; d_call: .; j_call: TRBJ2-7; v_call: TRBV6-1; cdr3_nt: TGTGCCAGCATAAGGCAGGCAGGGGACGAGCAGTACTTC; cdr3_aa: CASIRQAGDEQYF
clone_size: .; cdr3_length: 17; d_call: .; j_call: TRBJ2-7; v_call: TRBV25-1; cdr3_nt: TGTGCCGGCGGTGAATACGCGACCCACGAGCCCGTCTACGAGCAGTACTTC; cdr3_aa: CAGGEYATHEPVYEQYF
clone_size: many; cdr3_length: 16; d_call: .; j_call: TRBJ1-5; v_call: TRBV7-8; cdr3_nt: TGTGCCAGCAGCTACCGGCGGGGGGTTAGCAATCAGCCCCAGCATTTT; cdr3_aa: CASSYRRGVSNQPQHF
clone_size: many; cdr3_length: 15; d_call: .; j_call: TRBJ2-3; v_call: TRBV6-1; cdr3_nt: TGTGCCAGCAGTGAAGGTGACCATTTCACAGATACGCAGTATTTT; cdr3_aa: CASSEGDHFTDTQYF
clone_size: many; cdr3_length: 15; d_call: TRBD2; j_call: TRBJ2-5; v_call: TRBV7-6; cdr3_nt: TGTGCCAGCAGCCTGCTAGCGGGGGCCCAAGAGACCCAGTACTTC; cdr3_aa: CASSLLAGAQETQYF